This T cell receptor beta chain was sequenced during a study of blood T cell repertoires in COVID-19. Across the whole study: The United States, Italy and Spain provided the acute and convalescent COVID-19 samples.

This CDR3 spans 14 amino acids. From germline, CDR1 is MNHEY and CDR2 SMNVEV (reference sequence). With V trimmed by 8 bases and J by 3 bases, 3 bases remained unmatched. Profiled with immunoSEQ multiplex PCR; TCRdb holds only in-frame clones, not every one. This table has approximately 99,000 clones, 88% appearing once. This sequence was found in a human donor in a cohort sampled during active COVID-19. The chain uses TRBV27 and TRBJ2-1, with TRBD2 matching 11 bases. Sequencing was performed on peripheral blood. In DNA form, the CDR3 reads TGTGCCAGCCAGACTAGCGGGAACTACAATGAGCAGTTCTTC. Its protein product is CASQTSGNYNEQFF.